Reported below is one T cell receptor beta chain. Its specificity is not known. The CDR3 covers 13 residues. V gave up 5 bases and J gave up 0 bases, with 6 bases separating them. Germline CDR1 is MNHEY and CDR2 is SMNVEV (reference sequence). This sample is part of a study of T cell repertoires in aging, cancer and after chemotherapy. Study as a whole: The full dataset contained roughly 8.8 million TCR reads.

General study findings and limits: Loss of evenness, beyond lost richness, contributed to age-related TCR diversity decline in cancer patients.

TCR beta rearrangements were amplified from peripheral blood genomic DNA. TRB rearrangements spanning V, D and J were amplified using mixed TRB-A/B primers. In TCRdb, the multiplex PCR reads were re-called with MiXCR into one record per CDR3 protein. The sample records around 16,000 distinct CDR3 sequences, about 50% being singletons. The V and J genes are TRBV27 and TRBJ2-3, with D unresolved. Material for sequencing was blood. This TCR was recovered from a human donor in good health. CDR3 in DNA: TGTGCCAGCAGTGGAACTAGCACAGATACGCAGTATTTT. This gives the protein CASSGTSTDTQYF.